This T cell receptor (beta chain) was sequenced for a study of tumor-infiltrating lymphocytes in primary liver carcinoma. Study background: Both sexes were represented among patients, who were 30 to 69 years old. Read depth, roughly 3.65 to 8 million productive TCRbeta reads, did not differ significantly between tissues. Study results and caveats: The difference in top-250-clone fraction between tumors and blood was significant, favoring tumors (p = 0.039).

The CDR3 has 18 amino acids. J lost 9 bases, V lost 6 bases, and 22 bases had no gene match. Total RNA amounting to roughly 450 ng was the source from which TCR beta cDNA was made with a constant-region primer. Investigators got TCR beta libraries out of three nested multiplex PCR rounds, done with slightly modified ARM-PCR. With TRBV1-TRBV30 forward primers and a C-beta reverse primer, the first two PCR rounds were run for approximately 10 cycles each. Via MiXCR, TCRdb re-called the multiplex PCR reads, giving one row per CDR3 protein. Here the sample spans under 85,000 distinct CDR3 sequences, approximately 70% being singletons. Worth noting for this clonotype: As yet, its antigen is unknown.

Joint extraction of RNA and DNA used about 17-31 mg of bulk tissue that was unsorted. This sequence originates from a man aged 35-49 years with primary liver carcinoma and hepatitis B virus infection. J is TRBJ2-5 and V is TRBV6-7; 10 positions agree with TRBD2. TRBV6-7 falls under the ORF class, with uncertain function. The sequencing input was liver tumor tissue from sampling region 1. Regarding subset: tumor region T1, superior pole. CDR3 DNA: TGTGCCAGCAGCCGATTTGGACTAGCGGCCTGGTACCAGGAGGCCCAGTACTTC. It yields the protein CASSRFGLAAWYQEAQYF.